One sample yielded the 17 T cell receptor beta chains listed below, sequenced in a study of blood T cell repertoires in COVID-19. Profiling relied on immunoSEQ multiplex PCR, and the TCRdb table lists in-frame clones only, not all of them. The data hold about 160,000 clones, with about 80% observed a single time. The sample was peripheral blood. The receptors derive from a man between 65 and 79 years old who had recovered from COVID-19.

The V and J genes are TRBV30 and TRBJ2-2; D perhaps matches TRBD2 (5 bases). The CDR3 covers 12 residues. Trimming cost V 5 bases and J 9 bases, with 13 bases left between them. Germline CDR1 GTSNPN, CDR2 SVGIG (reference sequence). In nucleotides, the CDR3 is TGTGCCTGGGTCCGGGGTAGTCGGGAGCTGTTTTTT. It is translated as CAWVRGSRELFF.

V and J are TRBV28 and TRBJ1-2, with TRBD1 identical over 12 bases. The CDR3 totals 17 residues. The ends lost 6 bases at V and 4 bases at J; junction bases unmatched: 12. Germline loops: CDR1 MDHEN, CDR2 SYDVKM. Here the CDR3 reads CASSSPGQGAASYGYTF. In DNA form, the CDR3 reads TGTGCCAGCAGCTCCCCGGGACAGGGGGCGGCTTCCTATGGCTACACCTTC.

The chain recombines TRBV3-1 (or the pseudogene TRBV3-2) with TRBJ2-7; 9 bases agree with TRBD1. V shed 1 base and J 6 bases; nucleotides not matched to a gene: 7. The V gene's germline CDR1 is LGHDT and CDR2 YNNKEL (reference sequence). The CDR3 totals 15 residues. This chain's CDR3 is CASSQGAGTGREQYF. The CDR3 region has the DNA TGTGCCAGCAGCCAAGGGGCCGGGACAGGGCGCGAGCAGTACTTC.

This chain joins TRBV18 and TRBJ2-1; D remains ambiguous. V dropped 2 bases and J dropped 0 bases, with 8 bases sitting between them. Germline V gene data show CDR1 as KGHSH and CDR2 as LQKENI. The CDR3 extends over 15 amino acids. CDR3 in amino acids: CASSPSESSYNEQFF. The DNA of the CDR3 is TGTGCCAGCTCACCATCCGAGAGCTCCTACAATGAGCAGTTCTTC.

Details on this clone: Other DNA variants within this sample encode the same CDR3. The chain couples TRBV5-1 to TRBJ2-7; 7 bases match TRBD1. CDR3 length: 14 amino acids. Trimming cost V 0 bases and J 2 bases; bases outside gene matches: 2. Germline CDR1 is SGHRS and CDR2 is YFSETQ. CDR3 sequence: CASSLGQGAYEQYF. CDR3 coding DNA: TGCGCCAGCAGCTTGGGCCAGGGGGCCTACGAGCAGTACTTC.

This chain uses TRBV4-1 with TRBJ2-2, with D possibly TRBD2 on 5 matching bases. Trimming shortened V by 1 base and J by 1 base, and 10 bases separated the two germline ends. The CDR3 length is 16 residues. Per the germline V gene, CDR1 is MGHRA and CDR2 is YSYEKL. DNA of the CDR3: TGCGCCAGCAGCCAAGTCGGGATTGAGAACACCGGGGAGCTGTTTTTT. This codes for CASSQVGIENTGELFF.

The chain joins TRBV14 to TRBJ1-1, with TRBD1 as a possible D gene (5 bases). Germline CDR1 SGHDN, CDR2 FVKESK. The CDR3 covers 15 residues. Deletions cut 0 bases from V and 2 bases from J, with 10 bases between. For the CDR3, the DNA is TGTGCCAGCAGCCAAGATTCAGGACAAAACACTGAAGCTTTCTTT. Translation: CASSQDSGQNTEAFF.

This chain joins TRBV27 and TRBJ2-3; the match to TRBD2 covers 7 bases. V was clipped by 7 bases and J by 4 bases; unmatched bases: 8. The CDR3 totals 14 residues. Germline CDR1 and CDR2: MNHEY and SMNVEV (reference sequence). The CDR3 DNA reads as TGTGCCAGCACCTCAGCGGGACGCGCAGATACGCAGTATTTT. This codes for CASTSAGRADTQYF.

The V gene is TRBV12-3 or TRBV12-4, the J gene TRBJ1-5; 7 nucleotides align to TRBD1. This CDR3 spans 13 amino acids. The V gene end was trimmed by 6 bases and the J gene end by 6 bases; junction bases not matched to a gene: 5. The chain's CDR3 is CASRATGLQPQHF. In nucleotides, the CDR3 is TGTGCCAGCAGGGCGACAGGGCTTCAGCCCCAGCATTTT.

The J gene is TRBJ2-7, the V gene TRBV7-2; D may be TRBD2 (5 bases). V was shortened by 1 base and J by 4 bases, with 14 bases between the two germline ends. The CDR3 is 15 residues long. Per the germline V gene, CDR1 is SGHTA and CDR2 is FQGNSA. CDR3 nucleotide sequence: TGTGCCAGCAGCTTAGGTCAAGGGAGATCTTACGAGCAGTACTTC. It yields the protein CASSLGQGRSYEQYF.

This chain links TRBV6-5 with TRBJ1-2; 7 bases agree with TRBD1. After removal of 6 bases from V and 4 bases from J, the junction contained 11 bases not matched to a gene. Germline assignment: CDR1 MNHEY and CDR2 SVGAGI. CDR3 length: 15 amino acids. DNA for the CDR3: TGTGCCAGCAGGGGGGGACAGCTCTCGGGCTATGGCTACACCTTC. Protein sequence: CASRGGQLSGYGYTF.

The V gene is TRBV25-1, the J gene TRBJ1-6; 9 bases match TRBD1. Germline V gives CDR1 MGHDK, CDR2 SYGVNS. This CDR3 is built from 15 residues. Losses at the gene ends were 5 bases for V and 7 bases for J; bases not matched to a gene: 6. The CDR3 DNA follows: TGTGCCAGCAGTCCCGGGACAGGGTGGAATTCACCCCTCCACTTT. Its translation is CASSPGTGWNSPLHF. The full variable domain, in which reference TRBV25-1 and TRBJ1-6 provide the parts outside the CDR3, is EADIYQTPRYLVIGTGKKITLECSQTMGHDKMYWYQQDPGMELHLIHYSYGVNSTEKGDLSSESTVSRIRTEHFPLTLESARPSHTSQYLCASSPGTGWNSPLHFGNGTRLTVT.

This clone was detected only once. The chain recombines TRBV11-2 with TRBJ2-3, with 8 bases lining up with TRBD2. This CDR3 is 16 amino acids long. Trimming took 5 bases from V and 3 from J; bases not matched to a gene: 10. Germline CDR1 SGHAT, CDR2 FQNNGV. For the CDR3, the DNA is TGTGCCAGCAGCGTAGGAAATAGCGGGACTACAGATACGCAGTATTTT. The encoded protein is CASSVGNSGTTDTQYF.

The CDR3: CASSLNQGQVYNEQFF. DNA for the CDR3: TGTGCCAGCAGCTTAAACCAGGGGCAAGTCTACAATGAGCAGTTCTTC. The chain combines TRBV5-4 with TRBJ2-1; a possible D gene is TRBD1 (6 bases). Trimming cost V 2 bases and J 3 bases, with 15 bases left between them. The CDR3 is 16 residues long. Germline CDR1 SGHNT, CDR2 YYREEE (reference sequence).

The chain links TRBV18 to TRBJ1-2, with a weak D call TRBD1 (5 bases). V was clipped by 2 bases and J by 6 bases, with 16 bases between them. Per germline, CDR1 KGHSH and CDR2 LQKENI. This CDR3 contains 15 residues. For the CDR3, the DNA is TGTGCCAGCTCACCAAGGGGTGACTCGGACCATGGCTACACCTTC. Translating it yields CASSPRGDSDHGYTF.

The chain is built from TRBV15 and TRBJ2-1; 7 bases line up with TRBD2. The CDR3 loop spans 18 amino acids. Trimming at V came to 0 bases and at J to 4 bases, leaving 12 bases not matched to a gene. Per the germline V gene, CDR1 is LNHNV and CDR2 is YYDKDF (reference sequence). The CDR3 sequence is CATSRDMAGGGPYNEQFF. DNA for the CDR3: TGTGCCACCAGCAGAGATATGGCCGGCGGGGGTCCGTACAATGAGCAGTTCTTC.

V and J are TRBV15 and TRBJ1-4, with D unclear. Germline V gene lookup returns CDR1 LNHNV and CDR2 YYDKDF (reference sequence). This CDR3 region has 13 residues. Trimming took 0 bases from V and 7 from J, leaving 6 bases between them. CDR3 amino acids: CATSRDSGEKLFF. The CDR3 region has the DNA TGTGCCACCAGCAGAGATAGTGGTGAAAAACTGTTTTTT.